This TCR beta chain comes out of a study of technical replicates of blood from four donors. Germline V gene sequence: CDR1 SGHVS, CDR2 FQNEAQ. This CDR3 is 14 amino acids long. Trimming pared 3 bases from V and 4 bases from J, leaving 12 bases between. Clones were read by immunoSEQ multiplex PCR, and TCRdb kept only the in-frame ones, dropping some. The data hold tens of thousands of clones, with about 93% observed a single time. Sequencing was done on a sample of T cells isolated from PBMCs. The chain is built from TRBV7-8 and TRBJ1-1, with D tentatively TRBD1 (6 bases). This clonotype was sampled from a human donor in good health. The CDR3 loop reads CASSFQGSGTEAFF. CDR3 sequence (DNA): TGTGCCAGCAGCTTTCAGGGGTCGGGCACTGAAGCTTTCTTT.